Below, 18 T cell receptor beta chains from the same sample are listed, as sequenced in a study of cytomegalovirus exposure and HLA in healthy donors (dated by TCRdb to about 2017). Library preparation was by the immunoSEQ multiplex PCR assay. For the multiplex PCR, a mixture combining 60 forward primers for TCR Vbeta segments and 13 reverse primers for TCR Jbeta segments was used. TCRdb stores this immuneACCESS table with in-frame sequences only. Part of the clones is absent; in the studies checked, under half of the shortfall reflects unresolved V genes, and no reason is known for the rest. In this sample the table shows 200,000 to 250,000 clones, around 85% of which occur a single time. The ten top clones hold 1% to 1.5% of the sample. The sequenced sample consisted of PBMCs. Receptors originate from a human donor in good health.

The J gene is TRBJ2-5, the V gene TRBV27; TRBD1 matches 8 bases. Germline-derived CDR1 and CDR2 are MNHEY and SMNVEV (reference sequence). This CDR3 is built from 16 residues. The ends lost 1 base at V and 2 bases at J; junction bases unmatched: 6. DNA for the CDR3: TGTGCCAGCAGTTTATGGACAGGGACCCCACAAGAGACCCAGTACTTC. Its protein is CASSLWTGTPQETQYF.

The chain has TRBV4-2 and TRBJ2-7, with a tentative D call TRBD2 (7 bases). The germline V gene encodes CDR1 LGHNA and CDR2 YNFKEQ. The length of the CDR3 is 15 residues. The V and J ends lost 5 bases and 3 bases respectively, with 17 bases between them. CDR3 nucleotides: TGTGCCAGCAGCGACTTGGGGGCGGGAGTCTACGAGCAGTACTTC. Amino acid sequence: CASSDLGAGVYEQYF.

This chain joins TRBV19 and TRBJ1-5; tentative D call: TRBD1 (5 bases). The germline V and J ends were trimmed by 1 base and 0 bases, with 13 bases remaining between them. The CDR3 has 17 residues. CDR1 is LNHDA and CDR2 is SQIVND in the germline V gene (reference sequence). Here the CDR3 reads CASSIGLRGYSNQPQHF. In DNA, the CDR3 is TGTGCCAGTAGTATAGGTTTGCGGGGGTATAGCAATCAGCCCCAGCATTTT.

This clone was seen a few times. The chain couples TRBV7-3 to TRBJ2-3; TRBD2 is a possible D gene (6 bases). Trimming cost V 1 base and J 2 bases, with 10 bases left between them. The CDR3 is 15 amino acids. CDR1 is SGHTA and CDR2 is FQGTGA in the germline V gene. CDR3 sequence reads: CASSLMGGPTDTQYF. In nucleotides, the CDR3 is TGTGCCAGCAGCTTAATGGGGGGACCCACAGATACGCAGTATTTT.

This clone was detected once. The CDR3 spells CASSPHRQGEGTDTQYF. CDR3 DNA sequence: TGTGCCAGCAGCCCTCACCGACAGGGTGAAGGCACAGATACGCAGTATTTT. The chain is built from TRBV28 and TRBJ2-3, with 7 bases matching TRBD1. CDR3 length: 17 residues. Trimming cost V 6 bases and J 1 base; bases outside gene matches: 13. The V gene's germline CDR1 is MDHEN and CDR2 SYDVKM. The full variable domain, completed using reference TRBV28 and TRBJ2-3, is DVKVTQSSRYLVKRTGEKVFLECVQDMDHENMFWYRQDPGLGLRLIYFSYDVKMKEKGDIPEGYSVSREKKERFSLILESASTNQTSMYLCASSPHRQGEGTDTQYFGPGTRLTVL.

The chain couples TRBV5-4 to TRBJ2-1; D gene unclear. Germline assignment: CDR1 SGHNT and CDR2 YYREEE (reference sequence). The CDR3 length is 14 residues. Between the trimmed V and J ends, which lost 4 bases and 7 bases, there was a span of 15 bases. Here the CDR3 DNA reads TGTGCCAGCAGCCCTGAGGCGGTGCTTAATGAGCAGTTCTTC. Protein sequence: CASSPEAVLNEQFF.

The V call is TRBV5-5, the J call TRBJ1-1; TRBD1 agrees at 9 bases. The CDR3 consists of 15 residues. Germline CDR1 reads SGHKS; CDR2 reads YYEKEE (reference sequence). V lost 0 bases, J lost 0 bases, and 0 bases stayed unmatched. The CDR3 loop is CASSLDRGLNTEAFF. The DNA of the CDR3 is TGTGCCAGCAGCTTGGACAGGGGGCTGAACACTGAAGCTTTCTTT.

In its sample, this clone was seen a few times. The V and J genes are TRBV7-3 and TRBJ2-2, with D tentatively TRBD1 (5 bases). With 5 bases removed from V and 5 bases from J, the gap between germline ends came to 12 bases. The germline V gene has CDR1 SGHTA and CDR2 FQGTGA. The length of the CDR3 is 14 residues. CDR3 protein: CASSAGGATGELFF. CDR3 DNA sequence: TGTGCCAGCAGCGCCGGTGGGGCGACCGGGGAGCTGTTTTTT.

The V call is TRBV18, the J call TRBJ2-3; 16 positions match TRBD2. Trimming at V came to 4 bases and at J to 3 bases, leaving 7 bases not matched to a gene. The V gene's germline CDR1 is KGHSH and CDR2 LQKENI. This CDR3 has 18 amino acids. The CDR3 coding sequence is TGTGCCAGCTCACAACCGGGACTAGCGGGAGGGCGGACAGATACGCAGTATTTT. Its translation: CASSQPGLAGGRTDTQYF.

The chain couples TRBV6-5 to TRBJ1-1; 9 nucleotides match TRBD1. The junction had 2 bases not matched to a gene; V was cut back by 5 bases and J by 7 bases. This CDR3 spans 12 amino acids. In germline, CDR1 is MNHEY, CDR2 SVGAGI. CDR3 residues: CASSTGGVEAFF. The DNA of the CDR3 is TGTGCCAGCAGTACAGGGGGCGTTGAAGCTTTCTTT.

The chain is built from TRBV25-1 and TRBJ2-5; D not resolved. The CDR3 is 13 residues long. The germline CDR1 and CDR2 sequences are MGHDK and SYGVNS. Between the trimmed V and J ends, which lost 5 bases and 0 bases, there was a span of 7 bases. The CDR3 loop reads CASSFPNQETQYF. The CDR3 DNA reads as TGTGCCAGCAGTTTTCCTAACCAAGAGACCCAGTACTTC.

Notes on this clone: At one of its ends the junction is not consistent with the germline gene, which may arise from a read error. The chain combines TRBV7-7 with TRBJ2-7; D uncertain. The germline V gene has CDR1 SSHAT and CDR2 FNYEAQ (reference sequence). CDR3 length equals 13 residues. The CDR3 loop reads CASSLRLESEQYF. The CDR3 DNA reads TGTGCTAGCAGCTTGCGGCTAGAGTCCGAGCAGTACTTC.

The chain couples TRBV4-1 to TRBJ1-1, with TRBD1 matching over 12 bases. V gave up 3 bases and J gave up 11 bases; unmatched junction bases: 13. Germline assignment: CDR1 MGHRA and CDR2 YSYEKL. The CDR3 has 16 residues. CDR3 coding DNA: TGCGCCAGCAGCCACCTTCGGGACAGGGGGCGGATCGAGGCTTTCTTT. This encodes CASSHLRDRGRIEAFF.

This chain joins TRBV5-1 and TRBJ2-5; 9 bases are a match to TRBD1. This CDR3 has 15 residues. In germline, CDR1 is SGHRS, CDR2 YFSETQ. Trimming cost V 2 bases and J 1 base; bases outside gene matches: 3. CDR3 region: CASSFGTGFQETQYF. CDR3 nucleotides: TGCGCCAGCAGCTTTGGGACAGGGTTCCAAGAGACCCAGTACTTC.

The chain recombines TRBV5-1 with TRBJ1-3, with D unresolved. The CDR3 loop spans 17 amino acids. Germline values: CDR1 SGHRS, CDR2 YFSETQ. V was clipped by 0 bases and J by 0 bases, with 13 bases between them. CDR3 nucleotide sequence: TGCGCCAGCAGCTTGGGATCCGGTGCCCTCTCTGGAAACACCATATATTTT. Translation: CASSLGSGALSGNTIYF.

This chain connects TRBV9 to TRBJ2-7; 8 bases are shared with TRBD2. Germline lookup yields CDR1 SGDLS and CDR2 YYNGEE. The CDR3 loop spans 17 amino acids. The V and J ends lost 4 bases and 0 bases, in that order; junction bases with no gene match: 12. CDR3 DNA: TGTGCCAGCAGCCCCCAACTTGGGCTAGCGGGCTCCTACGAGCAGTACTTC. As protein: CASSPQLGLAGSYEQYF. The full variable domain, with the rest looked up from reference TRBV9 and TRBJ2-7, is DSGVTQTPKHLITATGQRVTLRCSPRSGDLSVYWYQQSLDQGLQFLIQYYNGEERAKGNILERFSAQQFPDLHSELNLSSLELGDSALYFCASSPQLGLAGSYEQYFGPGTRLTVT.

The J gene is TRBJ2-6, the V gene TRBV19; no reliable D call. V lost 8 bases and J lost 4, with 6 bases in between. In germline, CDR1 is LNHDA, CDR2 SQIVND (reference sequence). CDR3 size: 12 residues. CDR3 amino acids: CASARGANVLTF. In DNA form, the CDR3 reads TGTGCCAGTGCCAGGGGGGCCAACGTCCTGACTTTC.

This clone was seen a few times. The CDR3 spells CASSEQGAGVGGYTF. The CDR3 DNA follows: TGCGCCAGCAGTGAGCAGGGGGCCGGAGTAGGTGGCTACACCTTC. J is TRBJ1-2 and V is TRBV10-2; the match to TRBD1 covers 8 bases. Germline loops: CDR1 WSHSY, CDR2 SAAADI. This CDR3 is 15 amino acids long. Unmatched junction bases numbered 9, after V lost 2 bases and J lost 7 bases.